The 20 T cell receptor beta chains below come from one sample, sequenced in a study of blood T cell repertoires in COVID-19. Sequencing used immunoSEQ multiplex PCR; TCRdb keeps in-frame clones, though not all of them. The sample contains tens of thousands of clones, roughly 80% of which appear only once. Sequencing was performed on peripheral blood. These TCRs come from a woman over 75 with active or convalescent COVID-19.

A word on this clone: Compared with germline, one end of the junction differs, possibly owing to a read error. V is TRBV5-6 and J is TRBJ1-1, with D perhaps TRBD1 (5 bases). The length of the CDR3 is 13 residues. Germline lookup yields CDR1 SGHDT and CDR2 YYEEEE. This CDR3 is CASTLGRGTEAFF. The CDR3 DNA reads TGTGCCAGCACCTTGGGTAGGGGCACTGAAGCTTTCTTT.

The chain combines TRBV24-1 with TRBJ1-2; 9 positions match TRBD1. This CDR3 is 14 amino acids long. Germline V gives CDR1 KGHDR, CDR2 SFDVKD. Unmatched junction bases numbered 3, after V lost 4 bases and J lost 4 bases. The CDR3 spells CATSEPDRGYGYTF. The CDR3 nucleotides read TGTGCCACCAGTGAACCGGACAGGGGCTATGGCTACACCTTC.

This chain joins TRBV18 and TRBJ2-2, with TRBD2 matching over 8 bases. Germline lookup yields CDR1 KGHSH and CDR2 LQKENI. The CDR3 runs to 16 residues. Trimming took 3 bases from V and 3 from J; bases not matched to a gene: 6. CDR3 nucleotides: TGTGCCAGCTCACCCATGGCGGGGGGCCACACCGGGGAGCTGTTTTTT. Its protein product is CASSPMAGGHTGELFF.

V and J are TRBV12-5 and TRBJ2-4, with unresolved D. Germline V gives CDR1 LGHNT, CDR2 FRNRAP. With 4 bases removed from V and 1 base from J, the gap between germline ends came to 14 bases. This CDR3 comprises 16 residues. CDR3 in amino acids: CASGSDIGRAKNIQYF. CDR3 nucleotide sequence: TGTGCTAGTGGTTCCGATATTGGTCGGGCCAAAAACATTCAGTACTTC. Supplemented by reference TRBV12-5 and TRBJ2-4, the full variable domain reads DARVTQTPRHKVTEMGQEVTMRCQPILGHNTVFWYRQTMMQGLELLAYFRNRAPLDDSGMPKDRFSAEMPDATLATLKIQPSEPRDSAVYFCASGSDIGRAKNIQYFGAGTRLSVL.

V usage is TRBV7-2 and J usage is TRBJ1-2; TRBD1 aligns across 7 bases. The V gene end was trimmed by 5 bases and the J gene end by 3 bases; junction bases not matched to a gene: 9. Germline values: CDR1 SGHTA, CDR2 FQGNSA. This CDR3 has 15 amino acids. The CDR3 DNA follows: TGTGCCAGCAGCCCCCAAGGGGGACAGTACTATGGCTACACCTTC. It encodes CASSPQGGQYYGYTF.

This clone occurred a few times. The CDR3 region is CASSHNTGKGGDTQYF. In DNA form, the CDR3 reads TGTGCCAGCAGTCATAATACAGGGAAGGGTGGAGATACGCAGTATTTT. The chain is built from TRBV7-2 and TRBJ2-3; D might be TRBD1 (6 bases). V lost 6 bases, J lost 5 bases, and 21 bases lay in between. The CDR3 spans 16 residues. Germline CDR1 and CDR2: SGHTA and FQGNSA.

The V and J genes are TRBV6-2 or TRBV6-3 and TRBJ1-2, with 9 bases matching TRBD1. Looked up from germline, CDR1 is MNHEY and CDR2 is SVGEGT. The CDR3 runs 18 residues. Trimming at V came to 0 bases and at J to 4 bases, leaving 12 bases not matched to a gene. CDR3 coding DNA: TGTGCCAGCAGTTACTCAAGCCTACAGGGGGCGTTCGTCTATGGCTACACCTTC. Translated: CASSYSSLQGAFVYGYTF.

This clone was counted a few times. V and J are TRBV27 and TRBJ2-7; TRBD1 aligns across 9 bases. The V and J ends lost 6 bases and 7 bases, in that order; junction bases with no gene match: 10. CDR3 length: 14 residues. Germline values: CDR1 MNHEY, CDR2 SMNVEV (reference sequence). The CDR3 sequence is CASRSGTGLTEQYF. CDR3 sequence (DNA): TGTGCCAGCAGATCCGGGACAGGGCTTACGGAGCAGTACTTC.

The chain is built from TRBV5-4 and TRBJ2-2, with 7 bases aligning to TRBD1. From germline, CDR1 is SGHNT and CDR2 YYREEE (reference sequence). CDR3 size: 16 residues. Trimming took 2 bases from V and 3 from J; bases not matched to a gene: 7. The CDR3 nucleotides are TGTGCCAGCAGCTTACTAGGGGGCGCGGACACCGGGGAGCTGTTTTTT. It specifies CASSLLGGADTGELFF. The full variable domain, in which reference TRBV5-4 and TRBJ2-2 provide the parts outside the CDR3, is ETGVTQSPTHLIKTRGQQVTLRCSSQSGHNTVSWYQQALGQGPQFIFQYYREEENGRGNFPPRFSGLQFPNYSSELNVNALELDDSALYLCASSLLGGADTGELFFGEGSRLTVL.

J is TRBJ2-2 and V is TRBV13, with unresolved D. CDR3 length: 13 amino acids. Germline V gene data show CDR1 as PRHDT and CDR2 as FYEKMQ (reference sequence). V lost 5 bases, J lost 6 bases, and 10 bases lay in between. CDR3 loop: CASSPRLPGELFF. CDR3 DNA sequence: TGTGCCAGCAGCCCCAGACTGCCCGGGGAGCTGTTTTTT.

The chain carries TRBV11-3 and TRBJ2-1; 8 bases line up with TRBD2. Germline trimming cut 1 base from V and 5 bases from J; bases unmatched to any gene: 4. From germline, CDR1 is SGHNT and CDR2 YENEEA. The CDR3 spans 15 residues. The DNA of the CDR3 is TGTGCCAGCAGCTTAGGAGGGACTAGTAACAATGAGCAGTTCTTC. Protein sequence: CASSLGGTSNNEQFF.

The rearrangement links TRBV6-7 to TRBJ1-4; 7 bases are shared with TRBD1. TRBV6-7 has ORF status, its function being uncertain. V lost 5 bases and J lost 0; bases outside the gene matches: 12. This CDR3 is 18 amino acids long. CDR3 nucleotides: TGTGCCAGCAGTCCGCACTCAGGGGGGAGTGCAACTAATGAAAAACTGTTTTTT. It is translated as CASSPHSGGSATNEKLFF.

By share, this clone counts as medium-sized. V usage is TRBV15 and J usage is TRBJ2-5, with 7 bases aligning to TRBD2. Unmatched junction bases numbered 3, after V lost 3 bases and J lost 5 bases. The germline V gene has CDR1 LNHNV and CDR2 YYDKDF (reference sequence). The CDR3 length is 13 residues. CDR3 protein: CATSSGGKETQYF. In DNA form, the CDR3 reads TGTGCCACCAGCAGCGGGGGGAAGGAGACCCAGTACTTC.

Here the CDR3 reads CASSSQLAGQFF. The CDR3 coding sequence is TGTGCCAGCAGTTCTCAACTAGCTGGGCAGTTCTTC. The chain joins TRBV6-2 or TRBV6-3 to TRBJ2-1; D possibly corresponds to TRBD2 (6 bases). CDR1 and CDR2 (germline): MNHEY, SVGEGT. The CDR3 is 12 amino acids. V lost 4 bases and J lost 12, with 13 bases in between.

This CDR3 reads CASSSTSGGAGTQYF. CDR3 in DNA: TGTGCCAGCAGCTCAACTAGCGGGGGGGCCGGTACGCAGTATTTT. The chain combines TRBV11-2 with TRBJ2-3; 13 bases align to TRBD2. This CDR3 contains 15 residues. Germline assignment: CDR1 SGHAT and CDR2 FQNNGV. The ends lost 4 bases at V and 8 bases at J; junction bases unmatched: 6.

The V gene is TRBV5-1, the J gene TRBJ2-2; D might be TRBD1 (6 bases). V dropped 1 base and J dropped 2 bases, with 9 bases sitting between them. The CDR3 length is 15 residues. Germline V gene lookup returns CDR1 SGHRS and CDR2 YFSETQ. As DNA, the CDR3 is TGCGCCAGCAGCTTGACGACAGGTAACACCGGGGAGCTGTTTTTT. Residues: CASSLTTGNTGELFF.

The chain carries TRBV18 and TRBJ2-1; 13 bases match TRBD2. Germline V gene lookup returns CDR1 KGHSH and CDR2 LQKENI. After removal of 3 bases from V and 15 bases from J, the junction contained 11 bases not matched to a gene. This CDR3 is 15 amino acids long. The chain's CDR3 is CASSPGLAGRELVFF. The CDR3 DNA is TGTGCCAGCTCACCGGGACTAGCGGGGAGAGAGTTGGTGTTCTTC.

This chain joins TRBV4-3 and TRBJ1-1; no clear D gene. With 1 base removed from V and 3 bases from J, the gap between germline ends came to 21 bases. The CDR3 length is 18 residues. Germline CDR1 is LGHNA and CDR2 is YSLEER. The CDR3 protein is CASSQGLRGKAADTEAFF. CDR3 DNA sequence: TGCGCCAGCAGCCAAGGATTACGGGGAAAAGCAGCGGACACTGAAGCTTTCTTT.

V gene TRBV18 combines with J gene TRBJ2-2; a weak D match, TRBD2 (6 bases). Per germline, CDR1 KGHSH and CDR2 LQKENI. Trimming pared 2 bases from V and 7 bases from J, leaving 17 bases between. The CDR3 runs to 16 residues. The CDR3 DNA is TGTGCCAGCTCACCAATGGGACCGTCCGGGGGCGGGGAGCTGTTTTTT. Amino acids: CASSPMGPSGGGELFF. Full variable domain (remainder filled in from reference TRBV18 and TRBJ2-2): NAGVMQNPRHLVRRRGQEARLRCSPMKGHSHVYWYRQLPEEGLKFMVYLQKENIIDESGMPKERFSAEFPKEGPSILRIQQVVRGDSAAYFCASSPMGPSGGGELFFGEGSRLTVL.

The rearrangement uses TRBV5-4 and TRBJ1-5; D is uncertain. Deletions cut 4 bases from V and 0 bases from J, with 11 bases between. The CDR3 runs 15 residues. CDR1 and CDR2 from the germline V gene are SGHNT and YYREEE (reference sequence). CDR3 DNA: TGTGCCAGCAGCATGGACGGTTATAGCAATCAGCCCCAGCATTTT. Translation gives CASSMDGYSNQPQHF.